Reported below is one T cell receptor beta chain. This record belongs to a study of blood T cell repertoires in COVID-19. Study as a whole: The analysed material was cDNA or gDNA that came from T cells, B-cell-depleted T cells, or PBMCs.

This table comes from immunoSEQ multiplex PCR, and its TCRdb copy is limited to in-frame clones, with some not included. The table includes 130,000 or so clones, over 75% detected once. The length of the CDR3 is 14 residues. Trimming removed 4 bases at V and 2 bases at J, with 12 bases between. Germline assignment: CDR1 MNHEY and CDR2 SVGEGT. The sample taken for sequencing was peripheral blood. The chain has TRBV6-2 or TRBV6-3 and TRBJ2-7; D might be TRBD1 (5 bases). The origin of this receptor is a man aged 65 to 85 with active or convalescent COVID-19. CDR3 sequence reads: CASSSRQTAYEQYF. For the CDR3, the DNA is TGTGCCAGCAGTTCCAGACAGACCGCCTACGAGCAGTACTTC.